The subject of this entry is one T cell receptor (beta chain). Its target is unknown. CD45RO-CCR7+CD27+CD95- cells counted as naive CD8+ T cells. The sample belongs to a study of CXCR3-negative and CXCR3-positive naive CD8 T cells. Background on the study: Some 150 million TRB reads in total, about 1.5 +/- 0.3 million per library. Study-level results: Each naive subset displayed comparably high diversity, whereas memory CD8+ cells displayed much lower diversity.

The libraries of TRB cDNA were constructed through 5' RACE using UMI labels. With the 5' RACE reads reprocessed, TCRdb shows one record per CDR3 protein and no DNA. In total, the table holds tens of thousands of distinct CDR3 sequences. CDR1 SEHNR and CDR2 FQNEAQ come from the germline V gene (reference sequence). The CDR3 is made up of 14 amino acids. The clonotype originates from a human donor in good health. Some clones in this sample may be carry-over from other donors' samples. The rearrangement uses TRBV7-9 and TRBJ2-1; there is no DNA to check the TCRdb D call of TRBD1. The sample comprised naive CXCR3- CD8+ T cells from blood. Subset described: CD45RO-CCR7+CD27+CD95- naive CD8+ T cells lacking CXCR3 (TNR3-). The CDR3 reads CASSLGGAGGEQFF.